Below, one T cell receptor beta chain is given with its context. Its antigen remains unknown. Several immunoSEQ 96-well plates shared each subset's DNA, each plate a replicate. Each replicate PCR on the sorted subsets used approximately 180 ng DNA (roughly 27,000 T cell genomes). This table comes from immunoSEQ multiplex PCR, and its TCRdb copy is limited to in-frame clones, with some not included. This repertoire shows about 680,000 clones, under 80% found once; its top ten account for approximately 1.6%. Looked up from germline, CDR1 is LNHDA and CDR2 is SQIVND (reference sequence). V dropped 3 bases and J dropped 0 bases, with 11 bases sitting between them. This CDR3 contains 15 residues. This sample is part of a study of shared clonotypes between healthy human individuals. Study outcomes and limitations: Against clonotypes common to all four donors, non-shared ones had lower generation probabilities. Clonotype sharing levels among donors were expected to vary with sequencing depth.

The receptor was isolated from a woman between 25 and 40 years old in good health. The sample consisted of memory CD4+ T cells sorted from blood. Subset: CD45RA-negative fraction. The rearrangement links TRBV19 to TRBJ1-1; D is uncertain. The CDR3 sequence is CASSIRPGMNTEAFF. CDR3 coding DNA: TGTGCCAGTAGTATCCGGCCAGGCATGAACACTGAAGCTTTCTTT.